A selection of T cell receptor beta chains follows, all from one sample in a study of shared clonotypes between healthy human individuals. Clones were sequenced by immunoSEQ multiplex PCR, and TCRdb holds only the in-frame ones, with some missing. The table has around 2.1 million clones, approximately 95% seen once. Sequenced input: naive CD4+ T cells sorted from blood. The receptors come from a man aged 18 to 29 in good health. CDR3s include the opening cysteine and the closing phenylalanine or tryptophan. The D gene is left open where the match is weak. Clone sizes are given selectively: once, few, many, or a class where the clone is expanded.

J | V | length | D | size | DNA | CDR3
TRBJ2-7 | TRBV19 | 13 | TRBD2 | . | TGTGCCAGTACCCAGCGGGGGGGCCAAGAGCAGTACTTC | CASTQRGGQEQYF
TRBJ2-7 | TRBV6-6 | 14 | . | once | TGTGCCAGCAGTACACGGACAGCCTCCTACGAGCAGTACTTC | CASSTRTASYEQYF
TRBJ1-1 | TRBV10-2 | 17 | . | . | TGCGCCAGCAGTGAGAGAATCGGGGGCAGATTGAACACTGAAGCTTTCTTT | CASSERIGGRLNTEAFF
TRBJ2-2 | TRBV27 | 16 | . | . | TGTGCCAGCAGTTTTCGCAGGCGAACAGGGACCGGGGAGCTGTTTTTT | CASSFRRRTGTGELFF
TRBJ2-2 | TRBV7-9 | 16 | TRBD1 | . | TGTGCCAGCAGACATTCCGGGACAGGGTCGGCCGGGGAGCTGTTTTTT | CASRHSGTGSAGELFF
TRBJ1-1 | TRBV6-9 | 13 | . | . | TGTGCCATCCCCACGGCGGGGGACACTGAAGCTTTCTTT | CAIPTAGDTEAFF
TRBJ2-1 | TRBV30 | 13 | . | . | TGTGCCTGGAGTCCGGGGGCCTACAATGAGCAGTTCTTC | CAWSPGAYNEQFF
TRBJ2-6 | TRBV5-4 | 13 | . | once | TGTGCCAGCCCAGGGTCTGGGGCCAACGTCCTGACTTTC | CASPGSGANVLTF
TRBJ1-2 | TRBV4-1 | 15 | . | . | TGCGCCAGCAGCCTTACCGGGACTTCTAACTATGGCTACACCTTC | CASSLTGTSNYGYTF
TRBJ1-5 | TRBV6-5 | 12 | . | . | TGTGCCAGCAGTACAACATCAGAGCCCCAGCATTTT | CASSTTSEPQHF
TRBJ2-3 | TRBV7-9 | 16 | TRBD2 | . | TGTGCCAGCAGCCCCCGGACTAGATCCCCCACAGATACGCAGTATTTT | CASSPRTRSPTDTQYF
TRBJ2-7 | TRBV23-1 | 11 | . | . | TGCGCCAGCCCTAAGCCATACGAGCAGTACTTC | CASPKPYEQYF
TRBJ1-1 | TRBV29-1 | 13 | . | . | TGCAGCGCCCTGGGGACGGCGAACACTGAAGCTTTCTTT | CSALGTANTEAFF
TRBJ1-5 | TRBV1 | 16 | . | . | TGCACCAGCACCACAGGGGGCAGGGTGTGCAATCAGCCCCAGCATTTT | CTSTTGGRVCNQPQHF
TRBJ2-7 | TRBV4-1 | 16 | TRBD2 | . | TGCGCCAGCAGCCAAGAGGGCGGGAGGGACTCCTACGAGCAGTACTTC | CASSQEGGRDSYEQYF
TRBJ2-7 | TRBV4-1 | 15 | TRBD2 | . | TGCGCCAGCAGCCAAGACGGGGGGACCGGACTTGAGCAGTACTTC | CASSQDGGTGLEQYF
TRBJ2-3 | TRBV5-1 | 14 | . | . | TGCGCCAGCAGCTTGTATAGCGACACAGATACGCAGTATTTT | CASSLYSDTDTQYF
TRBJ2-3 | TRBV2 | 14 | . | . | TGTGCCAGCAAACGGGACGGGAGCGCGGATACGCAGTATTTT | CASKRDGSADTQYF
TRBJ2-7 | TRBV6-5 | 14 | . | . | TGTGCCAGCAGTTACAATGTGGGCTACTACGAGCAGTACTTC | CASSYNVGYYEQYF
TRBJ2-2 | TRBV18 | 15 | . | . | TGTGCCAGCTCACCAAATATAGCGAACACCGGGGAGCTGTTTTTT | CASSPNIANTGELFF
TRBJ2-5 | TRBV18 | 13 | . | . | TGTGCCAGCTCACCCGCCTCCCAAGAGACCCAGTACTTC | CASSPASQETQYF
TRBJ1-1 | TRBV6-1 | 14 | . | . | TGTGCCAGCAGCTGGAGGGGGGTGAACACTGAAGCTTTCTTT | CASSWRGVNTEAFF
TRBJ2-5 | TRBV27 | 15 | TRBD1 | . | TGTGCCAGCAGTCCCAGGGACAGTGCGAGGGAGACCCAGTACTTC | CASSPRDSARETQYF
TRBJ2-2 | TRBV21-1 | 17 | . | . | TGTGCCAGCAGCCAAGAAAGATCTAGCGGGAGGGCCAGGGAGCTGTTTTTT | CASSQERSSGRARELFF
TRBJ2-6 | TRBV29-1 | 14 | . | . | TGCAGCGTTGGATCGGCTCCTGGGGCCAACGTCCTGACTTTC | CSVGSAPGANVLTF
TRBJ2-7 | TRBV6-5 | 14 | TRBD2 | . | TGTGCCAGCAGTGATCTAGCGGGGGGTTACGAGCAGTACTTC | CASSDLAGGYEQYF
TRBJ1-2 | TRBV28 | 15 | . | . | TGTGCCAGCAGTTTAGTAACAGGCACTAACTATGGCTACACCTTC | CASSLVTGTNYGYTF